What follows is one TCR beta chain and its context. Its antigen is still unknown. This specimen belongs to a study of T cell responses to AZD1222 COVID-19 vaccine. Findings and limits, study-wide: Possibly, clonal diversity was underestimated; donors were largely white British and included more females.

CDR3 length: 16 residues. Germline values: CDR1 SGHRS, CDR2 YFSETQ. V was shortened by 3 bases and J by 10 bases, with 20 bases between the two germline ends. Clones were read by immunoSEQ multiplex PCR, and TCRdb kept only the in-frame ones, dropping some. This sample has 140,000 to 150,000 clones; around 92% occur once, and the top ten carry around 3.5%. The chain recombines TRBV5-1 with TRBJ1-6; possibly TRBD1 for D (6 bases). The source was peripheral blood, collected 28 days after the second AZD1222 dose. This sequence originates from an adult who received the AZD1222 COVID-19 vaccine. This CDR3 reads CASSSSPPGAGSPLHF. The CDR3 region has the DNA TGCGCCAGCAGCTCCAGTCCCCCAGGGGCTGGATCACCCCTCCACTTT. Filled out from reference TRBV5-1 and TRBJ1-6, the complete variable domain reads KAGVTQTPRYLIKTRGQQVTLSCSPISGHRSVSWYQQTPGQGLQFLFEYFSETQRNKGNFPGRFSGRQFSNSRSEMNVSTLELGDSALYLCASSSSPPGAGSPLHFGNGTRLTVT.